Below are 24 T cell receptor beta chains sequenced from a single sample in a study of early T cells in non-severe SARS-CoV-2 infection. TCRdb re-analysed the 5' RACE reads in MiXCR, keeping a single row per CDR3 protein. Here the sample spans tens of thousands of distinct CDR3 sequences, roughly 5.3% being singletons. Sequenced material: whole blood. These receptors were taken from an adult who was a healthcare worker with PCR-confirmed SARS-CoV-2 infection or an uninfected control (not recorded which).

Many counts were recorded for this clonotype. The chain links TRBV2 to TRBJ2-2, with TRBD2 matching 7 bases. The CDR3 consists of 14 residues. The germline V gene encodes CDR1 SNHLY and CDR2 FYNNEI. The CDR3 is CATTFGGGTGELFF. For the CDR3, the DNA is TGTGCGACAACGTTCGGGGGAGGGACCGGGGAGCTGTTTTTT.

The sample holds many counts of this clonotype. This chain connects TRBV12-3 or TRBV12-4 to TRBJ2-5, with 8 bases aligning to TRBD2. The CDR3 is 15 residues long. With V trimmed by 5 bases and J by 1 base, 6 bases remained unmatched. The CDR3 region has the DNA TGTGCCAGCAGTCCATCAGCGGGGGCCCAAGAGACCCAGTACTTC. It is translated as CASSPSAGAQETQYF.

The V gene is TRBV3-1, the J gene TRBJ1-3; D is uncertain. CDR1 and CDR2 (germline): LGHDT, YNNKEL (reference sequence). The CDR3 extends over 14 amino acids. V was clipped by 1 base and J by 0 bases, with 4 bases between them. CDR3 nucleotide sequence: TGTGCCAGCAGCCAAGGACCCTCTGGAAACACCATATATTTT. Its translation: CASSQGPSGNTIYF.

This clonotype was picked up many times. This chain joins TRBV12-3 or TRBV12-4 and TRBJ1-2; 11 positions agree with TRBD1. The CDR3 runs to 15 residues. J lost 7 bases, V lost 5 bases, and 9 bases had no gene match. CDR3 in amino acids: CASSLGQGGRFGYTF. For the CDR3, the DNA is TGTGCCAGCAGTCTGGGACAGGGGGGAAGATTTGGCTACACCTTC.

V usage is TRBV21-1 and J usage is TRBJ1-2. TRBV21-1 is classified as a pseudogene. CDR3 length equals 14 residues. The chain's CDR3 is CASSSRLKDYGYTF. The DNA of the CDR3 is TGTGCCAGCAGCTCTAGGCTTAAGGACTATGGCTACACCTTC.

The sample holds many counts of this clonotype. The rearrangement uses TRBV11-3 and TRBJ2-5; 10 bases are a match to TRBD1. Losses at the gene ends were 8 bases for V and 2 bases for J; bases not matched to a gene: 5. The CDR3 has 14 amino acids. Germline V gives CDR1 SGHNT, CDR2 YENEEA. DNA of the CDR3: TGTGCCAGCCGACAGGGGGCCCATCAAGAGACCCAGTACTTC. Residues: CASRQGAHQETQYF.

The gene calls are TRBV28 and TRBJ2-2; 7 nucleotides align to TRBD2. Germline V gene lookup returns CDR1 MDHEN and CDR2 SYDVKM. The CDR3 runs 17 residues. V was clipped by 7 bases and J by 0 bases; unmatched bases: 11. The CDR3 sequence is CASITRGGVANTGELFF. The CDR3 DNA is TGTGCCAGCATCACCCGGGGAGGGGTCGCGAACACCGGGGAGCTGTTTTTT.

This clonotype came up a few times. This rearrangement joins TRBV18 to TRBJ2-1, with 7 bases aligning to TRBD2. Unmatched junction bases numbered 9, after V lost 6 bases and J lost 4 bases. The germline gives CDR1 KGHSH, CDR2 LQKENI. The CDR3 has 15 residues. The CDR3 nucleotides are TGTGCCAGCTCCCCAACGGGACTACCTTACAATGAGCAGTTCTTC. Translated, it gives CASSPTGLPYNEQFF.

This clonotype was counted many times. This chain's CDR3 is CSATQGGGPQETQYF. In nucleotides, the CDR3 is TGCAGTGCCACGCAGGGAGGGGGTCCCCAAGAGACCCAGTACTTC. This chain uses TRBV20-1 with TRBJ2-5, with a possible D match to TRBD2 (7 bases). Germline lookup yields CDR1 DFQATT and CDR2 SNEGSKA (reference sequence). The CDR3 has 15 amino acids. V was cut by 6 bases and J by 1 base, with 18 bases left in between.

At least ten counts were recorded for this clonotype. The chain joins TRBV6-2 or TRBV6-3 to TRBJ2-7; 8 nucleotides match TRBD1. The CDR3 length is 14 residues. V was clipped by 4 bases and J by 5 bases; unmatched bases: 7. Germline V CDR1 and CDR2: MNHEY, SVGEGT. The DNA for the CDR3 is TGTGCCAGCAGTTGGACAGGGACTCTCCACGAGCAGTACTTC. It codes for CASSWTGTLHEQYF.

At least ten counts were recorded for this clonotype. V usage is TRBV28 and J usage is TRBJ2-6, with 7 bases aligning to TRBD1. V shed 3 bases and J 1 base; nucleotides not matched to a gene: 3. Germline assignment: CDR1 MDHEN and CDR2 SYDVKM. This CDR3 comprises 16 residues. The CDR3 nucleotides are TGTGCCAGCAGTTTCGAGACAGGGTCTGGGGCCAACGTCCTGACTTTC. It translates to CASSFETGSGANVLTF.

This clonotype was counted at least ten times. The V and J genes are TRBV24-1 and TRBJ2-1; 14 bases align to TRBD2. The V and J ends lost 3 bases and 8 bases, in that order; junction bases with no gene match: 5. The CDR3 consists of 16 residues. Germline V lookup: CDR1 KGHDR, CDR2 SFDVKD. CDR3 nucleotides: TGTGCCACCAGTGATACTGGACTAGCGGGAGGTGATGAGCAGTTCTTC. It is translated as CATSDTGLAGGDEQFF.

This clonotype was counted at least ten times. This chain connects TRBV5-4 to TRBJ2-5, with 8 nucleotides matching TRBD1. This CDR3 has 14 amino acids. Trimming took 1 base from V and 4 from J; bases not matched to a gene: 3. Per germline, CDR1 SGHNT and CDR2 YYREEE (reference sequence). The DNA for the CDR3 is TGTGCCAGCAGCTTGCAGGGGGCCGCAGAGACCCAGTACTTC. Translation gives CASSLQGAAETQYF.

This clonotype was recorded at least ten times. The chain's CDR3 is CASSLGRATGELFF. The CDR3 coding sequence is TGTGCCAGCAGCTTGGGCAGGGCCACCGGGGAGCTGTTTTTT. This chain joins TRBV5-6 and TRBJ2-2, with D perhaps TRBD1 (5 bases). The CDR3 has 14 amino acids. From germline, CDR1 is SGHDT and CDR2 YYEEEE. V gave up 0 bases and J gave up 4 bases, with 7 bases separating them.

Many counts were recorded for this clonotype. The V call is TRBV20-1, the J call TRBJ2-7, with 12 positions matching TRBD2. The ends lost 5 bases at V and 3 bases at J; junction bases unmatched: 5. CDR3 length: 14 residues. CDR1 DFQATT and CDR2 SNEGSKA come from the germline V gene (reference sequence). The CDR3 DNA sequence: TGCAGTGCTTCCCGACTAGCGGGAGACTACGAGCAGTACTTC. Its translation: CSASRLAGDYEQYF.

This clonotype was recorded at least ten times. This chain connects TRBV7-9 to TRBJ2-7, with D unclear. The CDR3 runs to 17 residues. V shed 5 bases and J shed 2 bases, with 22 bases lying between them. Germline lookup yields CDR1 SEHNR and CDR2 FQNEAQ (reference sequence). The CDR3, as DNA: TGTGCCAGCAGCCATGGAGTCCCGCAGAACCCCCCCTACGAGCAGTACTTC. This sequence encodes CASSHGVPQNPPYEQYF.

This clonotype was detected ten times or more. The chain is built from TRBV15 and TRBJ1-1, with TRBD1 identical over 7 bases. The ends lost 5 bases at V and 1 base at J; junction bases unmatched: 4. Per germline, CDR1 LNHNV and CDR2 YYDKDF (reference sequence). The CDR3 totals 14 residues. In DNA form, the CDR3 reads TGTGCCACCAGCTGGGGACAGACGAACACTGAAGCTTTCTTT. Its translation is CATSWGQTNTEAFF.

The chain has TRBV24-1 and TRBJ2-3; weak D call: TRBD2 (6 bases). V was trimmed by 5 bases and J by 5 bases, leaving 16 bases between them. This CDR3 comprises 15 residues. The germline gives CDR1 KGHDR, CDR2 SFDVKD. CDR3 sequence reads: CATSAPGEGGDTQYF. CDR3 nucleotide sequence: TGTGCCACCAGTGCCCCGGGAGAAGGAGGAGATACGCAGTATTTT.

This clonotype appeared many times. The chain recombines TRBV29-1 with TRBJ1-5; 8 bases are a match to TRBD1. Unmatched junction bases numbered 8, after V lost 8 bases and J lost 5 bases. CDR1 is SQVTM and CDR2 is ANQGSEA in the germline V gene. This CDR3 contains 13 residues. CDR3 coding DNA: TGCAGCTTCAGCCAGGGGGCCTATCAGCCCCAGCATTTT. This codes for CSFSQGAYQPQHF.

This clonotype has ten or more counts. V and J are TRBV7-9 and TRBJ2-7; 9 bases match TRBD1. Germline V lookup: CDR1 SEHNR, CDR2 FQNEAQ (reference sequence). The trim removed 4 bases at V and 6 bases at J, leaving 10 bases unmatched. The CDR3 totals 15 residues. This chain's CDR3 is CASSSTGTGHIEQYF. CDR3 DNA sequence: TGTGCCAGCAGCTCAACCGGGACAGGGCACATCGAGCAGTACTTC.

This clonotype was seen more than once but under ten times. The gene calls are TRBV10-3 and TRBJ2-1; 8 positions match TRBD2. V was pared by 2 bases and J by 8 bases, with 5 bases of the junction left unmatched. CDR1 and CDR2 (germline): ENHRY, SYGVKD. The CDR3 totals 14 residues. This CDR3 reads CAISERGGGDEQFF. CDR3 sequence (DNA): TGTGCCATCAGTGAGCGGGGGGGCGGCGATGAGCAGTTCTTC.

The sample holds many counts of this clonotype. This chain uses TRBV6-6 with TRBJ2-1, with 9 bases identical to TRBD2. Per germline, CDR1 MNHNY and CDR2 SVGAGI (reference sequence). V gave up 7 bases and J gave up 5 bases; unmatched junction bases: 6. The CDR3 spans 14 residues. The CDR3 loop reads CASTFSGGHNEQFF. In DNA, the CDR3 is TGTGCCAGCACCTTTAGCGGGGGACACAATGAGCAGTTCTTC.

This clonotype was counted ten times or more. This chain's CDR3 is CAWNGGNTEAFF. The CDR3 DNA follows: TGTGCCTGGAACGGCGGGAACACTGAAGCTTTCTTT. The chain is built from TRBV30 and TRBJ1-1; D is unresolved. This CDR3 is built from 12 residues. V shed 4 bases and J shed 1 base, with 7 bases lying between them. Germline lookup yields CDR1 GTSNPN and CDR2 SVGIG (reference sequence).

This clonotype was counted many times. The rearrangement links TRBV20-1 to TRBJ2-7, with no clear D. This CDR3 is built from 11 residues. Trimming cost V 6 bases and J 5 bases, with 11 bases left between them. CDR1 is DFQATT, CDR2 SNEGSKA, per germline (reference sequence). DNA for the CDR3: TGCAGTGCCCCCCTTTCCCACGAGCAGTACTTC. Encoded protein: CSAPLSHEQYF.